The clone carrying this T cell receptor (beta chain) was detected a few times. The antigen is not known. Time point meaning: inflamed ileum from the surgical specimen. Eligibility required adulthood, ileal or ileocolonic Crohn's disease and indicated ileocolonic resection. The sample comes from a study of T cell repertoires in ileal Crohn's disease. The CDR3 covers 14 residues. Germline V gene lookup returns CDR1 LNHDA and CDR2 SQIVND (reference sequence). The junction had 3 bases not matched to a gene; V was cut back by 6 bases and J by 2 bases. Assay: immunoSEQ multiplex PCR; the TCRdb copy retains only in-frame clones and omits some. The table includes around 15,000 clones, 70% to 80% detected once. Study results and caveats: Active smokers at surgery had more clonal expansions than non-smokers. Sorted CD8 T cells held more high-frequency clones than CD4.

The TCR comes from an adult with Crohn's disease. The sample was ileal tissue. The chain has TRBV19 and TRBJ1-2; TRBD1 matches 10 bases. CDR3: CASSGQGGNYGYTF. The CDR3, as DNA: TGTGCCAGTAGCGGACAGGGGGGCAACTATGGCTACACCTTC.